This T cell receptor beta chain was captured in a study of molecular identifiers for immune sequencing clone quantification. As for the study in general: Replicate runs used RNA from around 18,000 or 91,000 naive CD8 cells, which was split five ways into aliquots, and four of those aliquots were then sequenced.

TCRdb reprocessed the PCR reads with MiXCR, giving one entry per CDR3 protein. The table lists more than 450,000 distinct CDR3 sequences, about 21% of them singletons, with about 0.84% in the top ten. Deletions cut 5 bases from V and 5 bases from J, with 9 bases between. Per the germline V gene, CDR1 is SEHNR and CDR2 is FQNEAQ (reference sequence). The CDR3 runs 13 residues. Study outcomes and limitations: In naive cells, clones above 20 RNA copies held under 1% of molecules, whereas in effector cells they held over 97%.

A CD8+CD4-CCR7+CD45RA+ gate was used to sort naive CD8 T cells. Many counts were recorded for this clonotype. Its cognate antigen is unknown. The TCR originated in a human donor in good health. Some libraries in this study had Jurkat cell RNA spiked in. The sequenced sample consisted of naive CD8+ T cells from blood, with Jurkat cell RNA spiked in. The subset is: FACS-sorted CD8+CD4-CCR7+CD45RA+ naive T cells. The chain is built from TRBV7-9 and TRBJ2-2, with unresolved D. The CDR3 DNA sequence: TGTGCCAGCAGCATACTTGAGACCGGGGAGCTGTTTTTT. This sequence encodes CASSILETGELFF.